These 17 T cell receptor beta chains were sequenced from one sample in a study of regulatory T cells in long-lasting Graves disease. Time point of the sample: persistent/refractory GD, antithyroid drugs over 5 years with positive TRAb. PBMC-derived RNA was used for the TCR library. To make TCR beta libraries, researchers used iRepertoire HTBI primers and Arm-PCR of CDR3 regions. Each CDR3 protein is one row after TCRdb ran MiXCR on the multiplex PCR reads. Of 400,000 or so distinct CDR3 sequences detected, roughly a quarter appear once; the ten largest clones hold about a quarter. Here the sequenced sample was peripheral blood mononuclear cells (PBMCs), taken when the disease was refractory, from a patient treated with antithyroid drugs. These receptors all stem from a female donor with Graves disease.

V is TRBV7-2 and J is TRBJ2-7; the match to TRBD2 covers 9 bases. CDR1 is SGHTA, CDR2 FQGNSA, per germline. The CDR3 is 14 amino acids. The ends lost 3 bases at V and 4 bases at J; junction bases unmatched: 4. CDR3 in DNA: TGTGCCAGCAGCTTTAGCGGGAGTTGGTACGAGCAGTACTTC. Translation gives CASSFSGSWYEQYF.

This clonotype was counted only a few times. V and J are TRBV29-1 and TRBJ2-7; 9 bases match TRBD2. The CDR3 runs 15 residues. The germline V gene encodes CDR1 SQVTM and CDR2 ANQGSEA. The J segment lost 0 bases and the V segment lost 6 bases, leaving 9 bases of the junction unmatched. The CDR3 bases are TGCAGCGTGGGGGGACTAGCCAAAAGCTCCTACGAGCAGTACTTC. This gives the protein CSVGGLAKSSYEQYF.

The chain is built from TRBV3-2 and TRBJ2-7; TRBD2 is taken as the D call from the table, unchecked against the DNA. TRBV3-2 is a pseudogene. CDR3 size: 14 residues. The CDR3 DNA follows: TGTGCCAGCAGCCAAGCACTAGCGGGAGGATGGCAGTACTTC. This sequence encodes CASSQALAGGWQYF.

The V call is TRBV18, the J call TRBJ1-6, with D unclear. The CDR3 length is 13 residues. Trimming took 4 bases from V and 5 from J, leaving 6 bases between them. In germline, CDR1 is KGHSH, CDR2 LQKENI. Written as DNA, the CDR3 is TGTGCCAGCTCACGAGAGGATAATTCACCCCTCCACTTT. Translated, it gives CASSREDNSPLHF.

This clonotype came up many times. The rearrangement joins TRBV28 to TRBJ2-7; possibly TRBD2 for D (5 bases). This CDR3 contains 12 residues. V lost 6 bases and J 4 bases, leaving 10 bases between the germline ends. Germline CDR1 is MDHEN and CDR2 is SYDVKM. The CDR3 region has the DNA TGTGCCAGCAGCAAACCGGGATACGAGCAGTACTTC. Its translation is CASSKPGYEQYF.

The chain combines TRBV6-2 or TRBV6-3 with TRBJ1-2, with D perhaps TRBD1 (6 bases). The CDR3 sequence is 15 residues long. Trimming removed 4 bases at V and 0 bases at J, with 12 bases between. CDR1 is MNHEY, CDR2 SVGEGT, per germline. CDR3 nucleotides: TGTGCCAGCAGTTTCCCAGGGGAAGCTAACTATGGCTACACCTTC. Amino acid sequence: CASSFPGEANYGYTF.

The genes are TRBV7-2 and TRBJ2-7; 8 bases are shared with TRBD2. Germline lookup yields CDR1 SGHTA and CDR2 FQGNSA. V was clipped by 5 bases and J by 3 bases; unmatched bases: 6. The CDR3 contains 14 residues. Here the CDR3 reads CASSPHSGNYEQYF. The CDR3 region has the DNA TGTGCCAGCAGCCCTCATAGCGGGAACTACGAGCAGTACTTC.

This clonotype has ten or more counts. The genes are TRBV25-1 and TRBJ2-7, with 9 nucleotides matching TRBD1. The trim removed 5 bases at V and 6 bases at J, leaving 11 bases unmatched. In germline, CDR1 is MGHDK, CDR2 SYGVNS. The CDR3 covers 15 residues. The CDR3 DNA reads as TGTGCCAGCAGTAAAGGACAGGGGAGAACCGGCGAGCAGTACTTC. Its translation is CASSKGQGRTGEQYF.

The V and J genes are TRBV7-2 and TRBJ2-3, with TRBD2 as a possible D gene (5 bases). The CDR3 consists of 13 residues. Germline V lookup: CDR1 SGHTA, CDR2 FQGNSA. The V gene lost 3 bases and the J gene lost 6 bases, with 10 bases spanning the gap. CDR3 in DNA: TGTGCCAGCAGCTTGGACTCTCGGGATACGCAGTATTTT. It encodes CASSLDSRDTQYF.

About this clonotype: This likely traces to a read error, being one base from a far larger clone. The V and J genes are TRBV2 and TRBJ2-2, with 11 nucleotides matching TRBD2. The CDR3 is made up of 17 amino acids. With 7 bases clipped from V and 1 base from J, the junction kept 8 bases outside the gene matches. CDR1 and CDR2 from the germline V gene are SNHLY and FYNNEI. The CDR3 DNA follows: TGTGCCAGCAACCGTCCTCTAGCGGGAGGGAACACCGGGGAGCTGTTTTTT. It codes for CASNRPLAGGNTGELFF. The full variable domain, rest sourced from reference TRBV2 and TRBJ2-2, is EPEVTQTPSHQVTQMGQEVILRCVPISNHLYFYWYRQILGQKVEFLVSFYNNEISEKSEIFDDQFSVERPDGSNFTLKIRSTKLEDSAMYFCASNRPLAGGNTGELFFGEGSRLTVL.

This clonotype was counted between two and nine times. J is TRBJ1-2 and V is TRBV7-9; D remains ambiguous. Trimming shortened V by 0 bases and J by 4 bases, and 6 bases separated the two germline ends. Per germline, CDR1 SEHNR and CDR2 FQNEAQ (reference sequence). The CDR3 is made up of 13 amino acids. CDR3 in amino acids: CASSLAESYGYTF. As DNA, the CDR3 is TGTGCCAGCAGCTTAGCCGAGTCCTATGGCTACACCTTC.

The rearrangement joins TRBV2 to TRBJ2-1, with TRBD1 matching over 11 bases. The CDR3 length is 15 residues. From germline, CDR1 is SNHLY and CDR2 FYNNEI. The ends lost 4 bases at V and 4 bases at J; junction bases unmatched: 3. CDR3 DNA: TGTGCCAGCAGTGCCGGGACAGGGGGTTACAATGAGCAGTTCTTC. Amino acids: CASSAGTGGYNEQFF.

The CDR3 spells CASSFLANTEAFF. The CDR3 DNA is TGTGCCAGCAGCTTTCTAGCAAACACTGAAGCTTTCTTT. This chain connects TRBV7-9 to TRBJ1-1, with D uncertain. V lost 3 bases and J lost 2, with 7 bases in between. Germline lookup yields CDR1 SEHNR and CDR2 FQNEAQ (reference sequence). The CDR3 has 13 amino acids.

The chain carries TRBV28 and TRBJ2-2; D ambiguous. CDR1 is MDHEN, CDR2 SYDVKM, per germline. V was trimmed by 3 bases and J by 6 bases, leaving 20 bases between them. The CDR3 length is 17 residues. The CDR3 loop reads CASSLISVPGTAGELFF. The CDR3 DNA reads TGTGCCAGCAGTTTGATTAGTGTCCCAGGAACAGCCGGGGAGCTGTTTTTT. Supplemented by reference TRBV28 and TRBJ2-2, the full variable domain reads DVKVTQSSRYLVKRTGEKVFLECVQDMDHENMFWYRQDPGLGLRLIYFSYDVKMKEKGDIPEGYSVSREKKERFSLILESASTNQTSMYLCASSLISVPGTAGELFFGEGSRLTVL.

The table lists this clonotype with many counts. The gene calls are TRBV12-3 or TRBV12-4 and TRBJ2-7, with TRBD2 matching over 8 bases. This CDR3 comprises 14 residues. The junction had 7 bases not matched to a gene; V was cut back by 6 bases and J by 3 bases. In DNA, the CDR3 is TGTGCCAGCAGCCCCGGGACTAGTTACTACGAGCAGTACTTC. Translating it yields CASSPGTSYYEQYF.

This clonotype was observed a handful of times. The chain joins TRBV2 to TRBJ2-1, with 7 bases fitting TRBD2. Looked up from germline, CDR1 is SNHLY and CDR2 is FYNNEI. The length of the CDR3 is 15 residues. Trimming cost V 7 bases and J 0 bases; bases outside gene matches: 6. CDR3 region: CASNPTSNSYNEQFF. The CDR3 DNA reads as TGTGCCAGCAACCCGACTAGCAACTCCTACAATGAGCAGTTCTTC.

This clonotype was observed at least ten times. The V and J genes are TRBV2 and TRBJ1-5; the D gene is possibly TRBD1 (5 bases). The CDR3 covers 16 residues. The germline V gene has CDR1 SNHLY and CDR2 FYNNEI. Trimming stripped 6 bases from V and 2 bases from J, with 17 bases between. The DNA for the CDR3 is TGTGCCAGCAGCCCATCCCTAACAGGACGCAATCAGCCCCAGCATTTT. Amino acid sequence: CASSPSLTGRNQPQHF.